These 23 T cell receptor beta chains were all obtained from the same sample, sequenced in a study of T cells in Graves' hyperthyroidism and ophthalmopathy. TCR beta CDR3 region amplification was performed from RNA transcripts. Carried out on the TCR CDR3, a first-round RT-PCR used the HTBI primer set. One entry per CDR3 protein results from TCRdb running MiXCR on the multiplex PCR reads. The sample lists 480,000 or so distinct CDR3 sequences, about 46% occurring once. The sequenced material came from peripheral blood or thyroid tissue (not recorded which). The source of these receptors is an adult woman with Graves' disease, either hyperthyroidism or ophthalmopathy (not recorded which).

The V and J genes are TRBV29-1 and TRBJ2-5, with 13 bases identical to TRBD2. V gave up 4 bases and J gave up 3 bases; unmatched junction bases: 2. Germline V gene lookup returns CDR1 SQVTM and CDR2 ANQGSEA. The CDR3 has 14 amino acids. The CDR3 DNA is TGCAGCGTTGTAGGACTAGCGGGAGAAGAGACCCAGTACTTC. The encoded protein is CSVVGLAGEETQYF. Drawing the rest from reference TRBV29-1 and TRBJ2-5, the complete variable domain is SAVISQKPSRDICQRGTSLTIQCQVDSQVTMMFWYRQQPGQSLTLIATANQGSEATYESGFVIDKFPISRPNLTFSTLTVSNMSPEDSSIYLCSVVGLAGEETQYFGPGTRLLVL.

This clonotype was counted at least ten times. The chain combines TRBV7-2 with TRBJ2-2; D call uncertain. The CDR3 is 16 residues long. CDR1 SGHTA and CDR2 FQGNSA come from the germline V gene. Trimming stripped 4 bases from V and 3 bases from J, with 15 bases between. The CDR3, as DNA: TGTGCCAGCAGCTACCCCGGTCCACCGGACACCGGGGAGCTGTTTTTT. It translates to CASSYPGPPDTGELFF.

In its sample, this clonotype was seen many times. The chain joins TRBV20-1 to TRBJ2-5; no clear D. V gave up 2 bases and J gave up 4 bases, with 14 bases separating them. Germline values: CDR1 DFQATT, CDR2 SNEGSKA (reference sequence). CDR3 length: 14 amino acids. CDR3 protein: CSARPSSGIETQYF. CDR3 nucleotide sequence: TGCAGTGCTAGACCGTCTAGTGGGATAGAGACCCAGTACTTC.

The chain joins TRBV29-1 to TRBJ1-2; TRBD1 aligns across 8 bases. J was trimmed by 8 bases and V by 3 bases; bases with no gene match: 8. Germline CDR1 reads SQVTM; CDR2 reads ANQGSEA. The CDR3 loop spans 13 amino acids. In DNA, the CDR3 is TGCAGCGTTGATGGGACAGGCCAAGCGGGCTACACCTTC. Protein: CSVDGTGQAGYTF.

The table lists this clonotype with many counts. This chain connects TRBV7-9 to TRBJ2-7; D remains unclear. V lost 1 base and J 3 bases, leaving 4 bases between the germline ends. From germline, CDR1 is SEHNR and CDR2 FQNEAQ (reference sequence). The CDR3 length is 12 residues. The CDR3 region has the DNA TGTGCCAGCAGCTTAGAGATCTACGAGCAGTACTTC. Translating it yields CASSLEIYEQYF.

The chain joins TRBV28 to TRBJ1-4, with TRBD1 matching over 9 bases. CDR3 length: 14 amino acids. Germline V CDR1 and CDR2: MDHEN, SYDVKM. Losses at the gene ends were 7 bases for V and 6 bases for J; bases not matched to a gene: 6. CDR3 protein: CASTPDRGYEKLFF. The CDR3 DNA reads TGTGCCAGCACCCCCGACAGGGGGTATGAAAAACTGTTTTTT.

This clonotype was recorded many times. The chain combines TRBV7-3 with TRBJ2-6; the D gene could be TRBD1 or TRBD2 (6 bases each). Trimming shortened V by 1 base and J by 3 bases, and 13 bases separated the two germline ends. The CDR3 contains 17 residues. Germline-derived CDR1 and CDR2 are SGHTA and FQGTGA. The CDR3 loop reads CASSLNPGASGANVLTF. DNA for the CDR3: TGTGCCAGCAGCTTAAATCCGGGGGCAAGTGGGGCCAACGTCCTGACTTTC.

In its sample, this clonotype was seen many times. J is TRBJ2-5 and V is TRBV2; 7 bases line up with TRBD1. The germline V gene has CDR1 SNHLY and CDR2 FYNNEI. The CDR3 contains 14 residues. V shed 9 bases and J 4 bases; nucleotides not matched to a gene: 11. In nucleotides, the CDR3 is TGTGCCAGTTACCCGGAGAGGGGGCGAGAGACCCAGTACTTC. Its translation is CASYPERGRETQYF.

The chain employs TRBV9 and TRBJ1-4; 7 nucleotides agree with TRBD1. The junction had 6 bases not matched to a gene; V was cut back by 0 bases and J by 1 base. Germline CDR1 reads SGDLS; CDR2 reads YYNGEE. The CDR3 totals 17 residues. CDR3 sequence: CASSVASGGGTNEKLFF. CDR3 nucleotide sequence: TGTGCCAGCAGCGTAGCGTCAGGGGGGGGAACTAATGAAAAACTGTTTTTT.

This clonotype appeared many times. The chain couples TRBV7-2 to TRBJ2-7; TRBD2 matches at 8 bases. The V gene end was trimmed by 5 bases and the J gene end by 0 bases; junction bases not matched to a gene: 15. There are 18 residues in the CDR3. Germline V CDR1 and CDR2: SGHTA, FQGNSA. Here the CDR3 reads CASSKRSGAWGTSYEQYF. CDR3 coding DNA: TGTGCCAGCAGCAAGCGTAGCGGGGCGTGGGGAACCTCCTACGAGCAGTACTTC. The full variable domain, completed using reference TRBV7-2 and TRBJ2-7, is GAGVSQSPSNKVTEKGKDVELRCDPISGHTALYWYRQSLGQGLEFLIYFQGNSAPDKSGLPSDRFSAERTGGSVSTLTIQRTQQEDSAVYLCASSKRSGAWGTSYEQYFGPGTRLTVT.

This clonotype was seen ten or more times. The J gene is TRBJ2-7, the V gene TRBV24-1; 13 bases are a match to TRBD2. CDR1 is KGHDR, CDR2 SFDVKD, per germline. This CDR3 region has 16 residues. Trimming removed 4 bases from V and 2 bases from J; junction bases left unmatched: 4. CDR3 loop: CATSDLGTSGTYEQYF. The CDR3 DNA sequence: TGTGCCACCAGTGACCTGGGGACTAGCGGGACCTACGAGCAGTACTTC.

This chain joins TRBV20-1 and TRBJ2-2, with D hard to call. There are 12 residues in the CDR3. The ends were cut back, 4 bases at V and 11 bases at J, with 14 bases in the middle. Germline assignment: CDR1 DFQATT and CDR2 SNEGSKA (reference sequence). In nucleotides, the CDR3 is TGCAGTGCTATGCCCGGTCCGGGCGAGCTGTTTTTT. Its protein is CSAMPGPGELFF.

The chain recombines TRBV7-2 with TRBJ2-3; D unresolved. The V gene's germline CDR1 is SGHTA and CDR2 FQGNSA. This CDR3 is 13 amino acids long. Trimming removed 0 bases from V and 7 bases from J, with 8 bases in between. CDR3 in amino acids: CASSLAVGNTQYF. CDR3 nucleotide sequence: TGTGCCAGCAGCTTAGCTGTCGGCAATACGCAGTATTTT.

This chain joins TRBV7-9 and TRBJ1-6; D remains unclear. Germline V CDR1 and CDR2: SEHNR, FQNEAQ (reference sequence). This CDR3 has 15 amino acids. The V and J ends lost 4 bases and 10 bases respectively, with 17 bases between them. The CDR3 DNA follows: TGTGCCAGCAGCTCCTCCGCCGGCGGTGGGTCACCCCTCCACTTT. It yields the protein CASSSSAGGGSPLHF. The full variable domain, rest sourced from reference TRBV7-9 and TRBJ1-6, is DTGVSQNPRHKITKRGQNVTFRCDPISEHNRLYWYRQTLGQGPEFLTYFQNEAQLEKSRLLSDRFSAERPKGSFSTLEIQRTEQGDSAMYLCASSSSAGGGSPLHFGNGTRLTVT.

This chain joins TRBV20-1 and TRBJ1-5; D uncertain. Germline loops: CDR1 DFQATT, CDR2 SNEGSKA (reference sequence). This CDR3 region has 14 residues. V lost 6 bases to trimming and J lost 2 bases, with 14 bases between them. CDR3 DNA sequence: TGCAGTGCCCGAGGGCCGGTGGGCAATCAGCCCCAGCATTTT. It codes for CSARGPVGNQPQHF.

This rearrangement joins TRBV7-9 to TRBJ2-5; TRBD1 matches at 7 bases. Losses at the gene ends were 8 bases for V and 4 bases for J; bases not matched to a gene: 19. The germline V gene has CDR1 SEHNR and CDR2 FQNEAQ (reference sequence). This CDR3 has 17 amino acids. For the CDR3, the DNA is TGTGCCAGCGAAACGCCAGACAAAACAGGGGATTTAGAGACCCAGTACTTC. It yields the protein CASETPDKTGDLETQYF.

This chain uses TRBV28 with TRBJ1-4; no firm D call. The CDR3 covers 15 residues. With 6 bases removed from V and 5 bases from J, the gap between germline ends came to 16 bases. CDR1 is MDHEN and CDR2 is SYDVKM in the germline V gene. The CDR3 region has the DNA TGTGCCAGCAGCCGATTGGACGGACGAAATGAAAAACTGTTTTTT. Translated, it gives CASSRLDGRNEKLFF.

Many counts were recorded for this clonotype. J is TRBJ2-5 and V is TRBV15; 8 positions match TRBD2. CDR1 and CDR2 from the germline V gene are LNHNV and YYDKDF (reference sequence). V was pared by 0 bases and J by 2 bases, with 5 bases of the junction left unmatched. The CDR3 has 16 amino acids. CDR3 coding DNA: TGTGCCACCAGCAGAGATCGTAGCGGGATACAAGAGACCCAGTACTTC. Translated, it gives CATSRDRSGIQETQYF.

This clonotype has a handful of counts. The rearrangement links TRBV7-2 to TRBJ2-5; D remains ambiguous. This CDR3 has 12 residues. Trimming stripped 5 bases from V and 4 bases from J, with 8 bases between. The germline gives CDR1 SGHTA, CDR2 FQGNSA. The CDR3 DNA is TGTGCCAGCAGCCAACTAAGAGAGACCCAGTACTTC. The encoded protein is CASSQLRETQYF.

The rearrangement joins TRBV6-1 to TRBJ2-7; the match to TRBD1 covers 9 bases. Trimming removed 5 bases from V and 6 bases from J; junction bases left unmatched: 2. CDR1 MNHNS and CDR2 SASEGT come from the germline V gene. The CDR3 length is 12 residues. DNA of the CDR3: TGTGCCAGCAGTTGGGACAGGGTCGAGCAGTACTTC. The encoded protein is CASSWDRVEQYF.

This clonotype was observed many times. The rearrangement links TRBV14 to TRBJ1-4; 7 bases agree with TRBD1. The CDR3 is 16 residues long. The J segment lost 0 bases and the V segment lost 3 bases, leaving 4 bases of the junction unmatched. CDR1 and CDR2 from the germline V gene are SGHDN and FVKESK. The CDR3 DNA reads TGTGCCAGCAGCCAGGGACAGCTTGCAACTAATGAAAAACTGTTTTTT. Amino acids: CASSQGQLATNEKLFF. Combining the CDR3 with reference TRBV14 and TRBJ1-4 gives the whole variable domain EAGVTQFPSHSVIEKGQTVTLRCDPISGHDNLYWYRRVMGKEIKFLLHFVKESKQDESGMPNNRFLAERTGGTYSTLKVQPAELEDSGVYFCASSQGQLATNEKLFFGSGTQLSVL.

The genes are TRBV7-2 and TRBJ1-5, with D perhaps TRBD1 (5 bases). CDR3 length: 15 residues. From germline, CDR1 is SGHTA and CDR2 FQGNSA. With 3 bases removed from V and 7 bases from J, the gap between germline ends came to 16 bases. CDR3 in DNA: TGTGCCAGCAGCTTGTTTCGGCAGGGCGTCCAGCCCCAGCATTTT. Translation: CASSLFRQGVQPQHF. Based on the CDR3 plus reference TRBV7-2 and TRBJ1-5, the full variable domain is GAGVSQSPSNKVTEKGKDVELRCDPISGHTALYWYRQSLGQGLEFLIYFQGNSAPDKSGLPSDRFSAERTGGSVSTLTIQRTQQEDSAVYLCASSLFRQGVQPQHFGDGTRLSIL.

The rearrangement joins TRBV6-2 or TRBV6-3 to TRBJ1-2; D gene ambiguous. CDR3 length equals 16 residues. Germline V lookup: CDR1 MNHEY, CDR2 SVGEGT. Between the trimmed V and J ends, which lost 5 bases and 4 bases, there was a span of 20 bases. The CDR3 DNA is TGTGCCAGCAGTCTCCATTCAGCATCGGTGGGCTATGGCTACACCTTC. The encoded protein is CASSLHSASVGYGYTF.